The source of this T cell receptor (beta chain) is a study of T-cell memory formation after mild COVID-19. V shed 6 bases and J shed 5 bases, with 10 bases lying between them. The CDR3 has 12 residues. The table lists this clonotype with a few counts. Constant-segment primers and 5'RACE yielded cDNA libraries for TCR alpha and TCR beta, each carrying sample barcodes and UMIs. TCRdb reprocessed the 5' RACE reads via MiXCR and lists one record per CDR3 protein. This table has around 300,000 distinct CDR3 sequences, 8.2% appearing once. Sample: PBMCs or a T cell subset sorted from them (not recorded which). The clonotype originates from a man between 18 and 35 years old who had mild COVID-19 (a few samples of this study predate the infection). Cell type and time point are not known. V is TRBV12-3 or TRBV12-4 and J is TRBJ2-5, with D perhaps given as TRBD1 or TRBD2 (5 bases each). The CDR3 loop is CASRLAGETQYF. For the CDR3, the DNA is TGTGCCAGCAGGCTAGCAGGGGAGACCCAGTACTTC.